The clone carrying this T cell receptor beta chain was seen repeatedly, ten times or more. Its antigen remains unidentified. This entry comes from a study of spatial heterogeneity in lung cancer. Whole-study findings and limits: Mutation tallies in tumors tracked expanded intratumoral alpha and beta TCR counts.

The germline V gene encodes CDR1 SGHTA and CDR2 FQGNSA. The V and J ends lost 5 bases and 8 bases respectively, with 9 bases between them. The CDR3 runs to 11 residues. TCRdb reanalysed the 5' RACE reads using MiXCR and keeps one entry per CDR3 protein. The sample carries nearly 15,000 distinct CDR3 sequences, roughly 6.6% recorded once. Time point of the sample: sample taken at primary tumor resection. This sequence joins TRBV7-2 and TRBJ1-2; D unclear. Here the sequenced sample was lung tumor tissue, taken at surgery. This clonotype was sampled from a male donor with early-stage non-small cell lung cancer. CDR3 in amino acids: CASSQRGGYTF. Here the CDR3 DNA reads TGTGCCAGCAGCCAGAGAGGGGGCTACACCTTC.